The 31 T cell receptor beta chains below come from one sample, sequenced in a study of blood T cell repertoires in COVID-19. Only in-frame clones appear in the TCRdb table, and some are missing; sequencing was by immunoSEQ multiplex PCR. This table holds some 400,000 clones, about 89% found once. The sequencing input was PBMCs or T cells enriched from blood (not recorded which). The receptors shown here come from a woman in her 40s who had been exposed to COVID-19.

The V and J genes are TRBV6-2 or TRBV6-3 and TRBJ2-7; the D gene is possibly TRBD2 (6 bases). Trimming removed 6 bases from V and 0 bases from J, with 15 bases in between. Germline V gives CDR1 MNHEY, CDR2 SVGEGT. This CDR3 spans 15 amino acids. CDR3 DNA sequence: TGTGCCAGCAGCCTGGGGATAGCGGACTCCTACGAGCAGTACTTC. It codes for CASSLGIADSYEQYF.

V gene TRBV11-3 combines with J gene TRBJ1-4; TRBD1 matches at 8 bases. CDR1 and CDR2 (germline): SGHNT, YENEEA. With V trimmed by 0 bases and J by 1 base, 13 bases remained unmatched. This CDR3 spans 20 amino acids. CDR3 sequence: CASSLERVGTGRRTNEKLFF. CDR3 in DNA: TGTGCCAGCAGCTTAGAGAGGGTCGGGACAGGAAGGAGAACTAATGAAAAACTGTTTTTT.

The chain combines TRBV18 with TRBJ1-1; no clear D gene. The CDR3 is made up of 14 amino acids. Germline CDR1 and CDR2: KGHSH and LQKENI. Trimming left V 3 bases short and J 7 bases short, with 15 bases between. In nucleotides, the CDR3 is TGTGCCAGCTCACCGGGGAGGGTGAGGGTTGAAGCTTTCTTT. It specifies CASSPGRVRVEAFF.

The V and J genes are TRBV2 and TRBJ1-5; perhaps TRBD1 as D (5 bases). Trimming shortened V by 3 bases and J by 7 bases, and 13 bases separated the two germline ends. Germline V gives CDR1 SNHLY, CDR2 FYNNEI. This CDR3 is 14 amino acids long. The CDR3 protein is CASSEPPRGQPQHF. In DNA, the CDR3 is TGTGCCAGCAGTGAGCCACCAAGGGGCCAGCCCCAGCATTTT.

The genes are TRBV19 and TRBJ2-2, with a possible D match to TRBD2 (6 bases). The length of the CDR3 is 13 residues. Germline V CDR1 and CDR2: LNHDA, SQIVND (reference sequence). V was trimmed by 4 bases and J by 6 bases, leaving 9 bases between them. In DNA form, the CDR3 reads TGTGCCAGTAGTACCGGGGGTTCCGGGGAGCTGTTTTTT. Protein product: CASSTGGSGELFF.

CDR3 in DNA: TGCGCCAGCAGCTTGACCGGGGACAGTCGGGACTATGGCTACACCTTC. It encodes CASSLTGDSRDYGYTF. The genes are TRBV5-1 and TRBJ1-2; 7 bases are shared with TRBD1. The CDR3 length is 16 residues. Germline V gives CDR1 SGHRS, CDR2 YFSETQ. The V gene end was trimmed by 1 base and the J gene end by 3 bases; junction bases not matched to a gene: 9.

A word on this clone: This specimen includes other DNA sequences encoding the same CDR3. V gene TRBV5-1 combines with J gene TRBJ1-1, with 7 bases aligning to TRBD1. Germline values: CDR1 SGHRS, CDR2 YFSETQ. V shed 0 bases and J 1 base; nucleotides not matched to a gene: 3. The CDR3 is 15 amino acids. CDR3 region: CASSLGQGRNTEAFF. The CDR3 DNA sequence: TGCGCCAGCAGCTTGGGACAGGGCCGGAACACTGAAGCTTTCTTT.

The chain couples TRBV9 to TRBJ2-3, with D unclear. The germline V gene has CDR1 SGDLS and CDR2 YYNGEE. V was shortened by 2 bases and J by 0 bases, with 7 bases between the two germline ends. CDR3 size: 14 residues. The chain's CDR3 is CASSVTQSTDTQYF. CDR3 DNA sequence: TGTGCCAGCAGCGTCACCCAGAGCACAGATACGCAGTATTTT.

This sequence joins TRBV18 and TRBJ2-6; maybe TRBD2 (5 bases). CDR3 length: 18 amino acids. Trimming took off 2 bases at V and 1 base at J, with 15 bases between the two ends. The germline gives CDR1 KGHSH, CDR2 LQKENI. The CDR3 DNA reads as TGTGCCAGCTCACCAGGATCAGGCGGACTTTCTGGGGCCAACGTCCTGACTTTC. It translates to CASSPGSGGLSGANVLTF.

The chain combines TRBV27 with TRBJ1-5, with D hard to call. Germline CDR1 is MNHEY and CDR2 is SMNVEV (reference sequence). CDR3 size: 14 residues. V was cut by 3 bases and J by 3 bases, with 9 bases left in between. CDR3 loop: CASSFGGINQPQHF. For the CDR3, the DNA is TGTGCCAGCAGTTTCGGAGGGATCAATCAGCCCCAGCATTTT.

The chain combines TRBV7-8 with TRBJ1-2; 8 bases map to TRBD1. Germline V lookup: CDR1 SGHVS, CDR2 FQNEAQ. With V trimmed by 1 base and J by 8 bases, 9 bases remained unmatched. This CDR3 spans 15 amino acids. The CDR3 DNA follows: TGTGCCAGCAGCTTAGGGGGCAGGGGGCAGGGAGGCTACACCTTC. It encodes CASSLGGRGQGGYTF.

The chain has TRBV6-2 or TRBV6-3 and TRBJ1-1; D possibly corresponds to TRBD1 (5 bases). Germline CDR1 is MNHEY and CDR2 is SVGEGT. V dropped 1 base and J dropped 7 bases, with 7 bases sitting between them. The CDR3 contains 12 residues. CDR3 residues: CASSYWGGEAFF. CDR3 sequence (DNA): TGTGCCAGCAGTTACTGGGGGGGTGAAGCTTTCTTT.

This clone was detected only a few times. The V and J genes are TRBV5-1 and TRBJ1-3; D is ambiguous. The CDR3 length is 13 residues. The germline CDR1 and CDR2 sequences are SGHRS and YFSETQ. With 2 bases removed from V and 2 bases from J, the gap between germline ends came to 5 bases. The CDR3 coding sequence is TGCGCCAGCAGCTTAATAGCTGGAAACACCATATATTTT. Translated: CASSLIAGNTIYF.

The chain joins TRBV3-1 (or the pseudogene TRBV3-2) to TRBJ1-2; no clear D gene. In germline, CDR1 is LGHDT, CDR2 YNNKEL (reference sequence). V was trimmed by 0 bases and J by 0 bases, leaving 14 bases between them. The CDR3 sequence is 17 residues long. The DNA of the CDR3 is TGTGCCAGCAGCCAAGATCTGACTCCCCGGGCTAACTATGGCTACACCTTC. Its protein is CASSQDLTPRANYGYTF.

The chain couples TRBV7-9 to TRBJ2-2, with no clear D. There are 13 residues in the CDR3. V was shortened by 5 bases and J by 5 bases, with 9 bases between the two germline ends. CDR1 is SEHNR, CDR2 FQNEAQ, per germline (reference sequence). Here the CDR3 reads CASSDQKTGELFF. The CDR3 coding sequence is TGTGCCAGCAGCGATCAGAAAACCGGGGAGCTGTTTTTT. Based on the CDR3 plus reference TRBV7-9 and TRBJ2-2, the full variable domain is DTGVSQNPRHKITKRGQNVTFRCDPISEHNRLYWYRQTLGQGPEFLTYFQNEAQLEKSRLLSDRFSAERPKGSFSTLEIQRTEQGDSAMYLCASSDQKTGELFFGEGSRLTVL.

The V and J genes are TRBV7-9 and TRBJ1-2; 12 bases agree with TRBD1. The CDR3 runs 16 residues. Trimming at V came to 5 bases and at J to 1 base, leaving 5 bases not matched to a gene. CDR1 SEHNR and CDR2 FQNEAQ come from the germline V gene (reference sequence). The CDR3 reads CASSPGQGAYNYGYTF. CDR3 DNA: TGTGCCAGCAGCCCGGGACAGGGGGCCTATAACTATGGCTACACCTTC.

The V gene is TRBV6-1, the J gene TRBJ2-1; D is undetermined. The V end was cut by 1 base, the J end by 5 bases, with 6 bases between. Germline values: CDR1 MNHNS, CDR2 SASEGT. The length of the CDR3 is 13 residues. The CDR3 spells CASSEGANNEQFF. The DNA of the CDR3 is TGTGCCAGCAGTGAAGGGGCTAACAATGAGCAGTTCTTC.

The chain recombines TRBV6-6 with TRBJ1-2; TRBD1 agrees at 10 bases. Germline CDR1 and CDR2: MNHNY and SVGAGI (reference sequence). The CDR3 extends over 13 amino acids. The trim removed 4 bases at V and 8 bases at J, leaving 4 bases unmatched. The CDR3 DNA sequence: TGTGCCAGCAGTTCTGGACAGGGGGGCGGCTACACCTTC. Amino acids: CASSSGQGGGYTF.

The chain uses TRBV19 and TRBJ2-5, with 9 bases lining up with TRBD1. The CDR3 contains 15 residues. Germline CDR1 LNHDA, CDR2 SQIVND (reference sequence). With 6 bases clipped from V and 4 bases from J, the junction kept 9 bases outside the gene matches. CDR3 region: CASRPPGQGPETQYF. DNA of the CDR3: TGTGCCAGTAGACCTCCGGGACAGGGCCCAGAGACCCAGTACTTC.

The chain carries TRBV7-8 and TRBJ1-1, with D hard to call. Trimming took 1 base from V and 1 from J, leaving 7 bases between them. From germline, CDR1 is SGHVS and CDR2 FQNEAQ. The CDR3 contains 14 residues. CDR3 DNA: TGTGCCAGCAGCTTAGGAGAGAGGAACACTGAAGCTTTCTTT. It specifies CASSLGERNTEAFF.

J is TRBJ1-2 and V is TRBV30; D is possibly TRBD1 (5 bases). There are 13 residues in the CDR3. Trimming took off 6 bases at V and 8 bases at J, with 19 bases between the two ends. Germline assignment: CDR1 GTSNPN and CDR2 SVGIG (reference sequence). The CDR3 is CACHIRDRGGYTF. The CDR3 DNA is TGTGCCTGCCACATCCGGGACCGGGGGGGCTACACCTTC.

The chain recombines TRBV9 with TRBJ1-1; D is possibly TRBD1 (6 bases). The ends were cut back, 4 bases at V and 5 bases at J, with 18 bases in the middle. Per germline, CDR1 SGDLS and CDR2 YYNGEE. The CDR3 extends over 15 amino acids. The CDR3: CASSITTGWGTEAFF. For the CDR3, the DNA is TGTGCCAGCAGCATTACCACAGGGTGGGGGACTGAAGCTTTCTTT.

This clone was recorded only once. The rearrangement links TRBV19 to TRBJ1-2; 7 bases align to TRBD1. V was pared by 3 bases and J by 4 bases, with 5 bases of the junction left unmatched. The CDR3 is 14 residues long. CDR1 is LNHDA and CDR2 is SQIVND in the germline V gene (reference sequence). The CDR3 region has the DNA TGTGCCAGTAGTATGGAGACAGGGAGCTATGGCTACACCTTC. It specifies CASSMETGSYGYTF.

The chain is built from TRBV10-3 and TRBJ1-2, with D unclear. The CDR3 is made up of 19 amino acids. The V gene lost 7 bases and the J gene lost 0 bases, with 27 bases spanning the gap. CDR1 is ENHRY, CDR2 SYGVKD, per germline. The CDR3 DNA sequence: TGTGCCATCACTCTTAGCGACCCCGGTCGAACGACGGCTAACTATGGCTACACCTTC. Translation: CAITLSDPGRTTANYGYTF.

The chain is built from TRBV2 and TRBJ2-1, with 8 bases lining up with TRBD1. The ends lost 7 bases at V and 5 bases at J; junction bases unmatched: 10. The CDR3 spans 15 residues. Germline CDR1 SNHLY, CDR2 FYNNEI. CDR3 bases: TGTGCCAGCAAAATAGGTGGGACAGGTAACAATGAGCAGTTCTTC. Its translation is CASKIGGTGNNEQFF. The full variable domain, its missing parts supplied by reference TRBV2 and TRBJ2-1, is EPEVTQTPSHQVTQMGQEVILRCVPISNHLYFYWYRQILGQKVEFLVSFYNNEISEKSEIFDDQFSVERPDGSNFTLKIRSTKLEDSAMYFCASKIGGTGNNEQFFGPGTRLTVL.

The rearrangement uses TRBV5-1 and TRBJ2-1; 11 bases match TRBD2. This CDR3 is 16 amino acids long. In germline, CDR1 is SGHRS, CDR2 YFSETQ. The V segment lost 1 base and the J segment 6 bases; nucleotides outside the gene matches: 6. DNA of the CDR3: TGCGCCAGCAGCTTGATAACTAGCGGGAGCCCCAATGAGCAGTTCTTC. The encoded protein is CASSLITSGSPNEQFF.

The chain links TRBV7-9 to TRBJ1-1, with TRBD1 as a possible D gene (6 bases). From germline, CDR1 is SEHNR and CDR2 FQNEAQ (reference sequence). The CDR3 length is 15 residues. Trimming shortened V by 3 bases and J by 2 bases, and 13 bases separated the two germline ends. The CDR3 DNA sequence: TGTGCCAGCAGCTTTTATGGGGGCGATAACACTGAAGCTTTCTTT. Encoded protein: CASSFYGGDNTEAFF.

The DNA of the CDR3 is TGTGCCAGCAGCCATGATTTCCTAACCCCCTCCTACGAGCAGTACTTC. Translated: CASSHDFLTPSYEQYF. The rearrangement links TRBV3-1 (or the pseudogene TRBV3-2) to TRBJ2-7; D gene unclear. CDR1 and CDR2 from the germline V gene are LGHDT and YNNKEL (reference sequence). With 3 bases removed from V and 0 bases from J, the gap between germline ends came to 15 bases. The CDR3 spans 16 residues.

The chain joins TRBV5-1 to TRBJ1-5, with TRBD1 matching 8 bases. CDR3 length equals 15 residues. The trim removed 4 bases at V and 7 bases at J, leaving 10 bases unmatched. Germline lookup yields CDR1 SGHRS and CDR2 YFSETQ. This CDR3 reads CASSPGAGGGQPQHF. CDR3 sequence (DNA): TGCGCCAGCAGCCCGGGCGCAGGGGGCGGCCAGCCCCAGCATTTT.

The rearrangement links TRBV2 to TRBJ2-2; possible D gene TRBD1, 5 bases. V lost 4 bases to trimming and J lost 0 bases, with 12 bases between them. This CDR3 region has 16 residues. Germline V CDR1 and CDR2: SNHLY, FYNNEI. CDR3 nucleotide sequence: TGTGCCAGCAGTGCTTTGGGGCAGACGAACACCGGGGAGCTGTTTTTT. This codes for CASSALGQTNTGELFF.

For the CDR3, the DNA is TGTGCCAGCAGCTTACTGGCAGGAACAAACTCTGGAAACACCATATATTTT. This gives the protein CASSLLAGTNSGNTIYF. The chain has TRBV7-6 and TRBJ1-3; no clear D. The CDR3 is 17 residues long. The germline V gene encodes CDR1 SGHVS and CDR2 FNYEAQ. Between the trimmed V and J ends, which lost 2 bases and 0 bases, there was a span of 14 bases.